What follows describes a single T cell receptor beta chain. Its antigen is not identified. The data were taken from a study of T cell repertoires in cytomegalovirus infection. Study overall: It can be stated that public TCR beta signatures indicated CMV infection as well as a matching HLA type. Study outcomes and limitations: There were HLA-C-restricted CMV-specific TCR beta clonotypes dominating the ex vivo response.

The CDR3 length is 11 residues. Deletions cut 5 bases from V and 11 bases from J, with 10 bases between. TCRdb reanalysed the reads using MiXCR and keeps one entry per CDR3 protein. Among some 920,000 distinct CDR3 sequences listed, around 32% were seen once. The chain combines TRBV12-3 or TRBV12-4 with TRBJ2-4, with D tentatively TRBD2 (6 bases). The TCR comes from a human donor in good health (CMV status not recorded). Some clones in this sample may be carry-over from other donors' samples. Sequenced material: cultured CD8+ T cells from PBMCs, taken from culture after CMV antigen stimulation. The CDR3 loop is CASSGPGVQYF. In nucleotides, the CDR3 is TGTGCCAGCAGTGGCCCGGGGGTTCAGTACTTC.